This TCR beta chain came from a study of cytomegalovirus exposure and HLA in healthy donors. Study results and limitations: 16,951 TCR beta sequences were associated with HLA alleles at 0.05 false discovery rate in a later analysis.

CDR1 and CDR2 (germline): LNHDA, SQIVND (reference sequence). This CDR3 comprises 14 residues. V lost 3 bases and J lost 3; bases outside the gene matches: 2. The donors gave bone marrow, and they were healthy. Points on this clone: Its antigen is unknown.

With 60 Vbeta and 13 Jbeta primers, the PCR was carried out. Original handling: The count from a later analysis was some 76 million unique TCR beta chains, 9 million to 12 million of them shared. Clones were sequenced by immunoSEQ multiplex PCR, and TCRdb holds only the in-frame ones, with some missing. V, J and clone size are taken as reported in that table, and D and trimming were inferred from the DNA itself. The repertoire consists of over 150,000 clones, with approximately 74% occurring once and the leading ten covering under 3.5%. The TCR sequence derives from a woman in her 30s in good health and CMV-seronegative. Material: PBMCs. The chain joins TRBV19 to TRBJ2-3; 8 bases align to TRBD1. The CDR3 reads CASSITGGTDTQYF. DNA of the CDR3: TGTGCCAGTAGTATTACAGGGGGAACAGATACGCAGTATTTT.